Following are 20 T cell receptor beta chains from one sample sequenced in a study of human CD8 memory T cell subsets. Sequencing libraries of TCR beta were made by UMI-labeled 5' RACE. TCRdb reworked the 5' RACE reads into one entry per CDR3 protein, no DNA. The sample data list about 18,000 distinct CDR3 sequences. Material for sequencing was CD8+ T cells from PBMCs. Every receptor here comes from a human donor in good health.

The V gene is TRBV7-9, the J gene TRBJ2-1; there is no DNA to check the TCRdb D call of TRBD2. Germline V gives CDR1 SEHNR, CDR2 FQNEAQ (reference sequence). The CDR3 has 15 amino acids. The chain's CDR3 is CASSSGPSSYNEQFF.

This sequence joins TRBV7-6 and TRBJ2-7; TCRdb's assignment of TRBD2 cannot be checked, as there is no DNA. This CDR3 comprises 15 residues. Looked up from germline, CDR1 is SGHVS and CDR2 is FNYEAQ. The CDR3 spells CASSATSGTGGEQYF.

The CDR3: CASSQRQEMNTGELFF. The V call is TRBV11-3, the J call TRBJ2-2; TCRdb's assignment of TRBD1 cannot be checked, as there is no DNA. The V gene's germline CDR1 is SGHNT and CDR2 YENEEA. CDR3 size: 16 residues.

The genes are TRBV7-3 and TRBJ1-1; TCRdb reports TRBD1, a call that lacks DNA to check it against. Germline V gives CDR1 SGHTA, CDR2 FQGTGA. The CDR3 is 15 residues long. CDR3 region: CASSLGAAMNTEAFF.

The V gene is TRBV29-1, the J gene TRBJ2-1; TCRdb proposes TRBD2, but this gene call is untestable without DNA. CDR3 length equals 12 residues. Germline V lookup: CDR1 SQVTM, CDR2 ANQGSEA. CDR3 region: CSVRTSLAWVFF.

The V call is TRBV2, the J call TRBJ2-1; TCRdb gives TRBD1 as the D gene, but with no DNA this cannot be confirmed. Germline V gene sequence: CDR1 SNHLY, CDR2 FYNNEI. There are 17 residues in the CDR3. The CDR3 here is CASSEGVGQSSYNEQFF.

The J gene is TRBJ2-7, the V gene TRBV5-6; TCRdb lists TRBD1, though no DNA is available to test this call. The CDR3 consists of 14 residues. Germline assignment: CDR1 SGHDT and CDR2 YYEEEE. CDR3 in amino acids: CASSERDRFYEQYF.

The genes are TRBV12-3 or TRBV12-4 and TRBJ2-3; TCRdb lists TRBD2, though no DNA is available to test this call. The CDR3 has 17 residues. CDR3 residues: CASSLLAGGPLTDTQYF.

This chain connects TRBV5-1 to TRBJ1-6. Germline-derived CDR1 and CDR2 are SGHRS and YFSETQ. CDR3 length: 12 residues. The CDR3 protein is CASKTGNSPLHF.

The chain carries TRBV6-2 or TRBV6-3 and TRBJ2-1; TCRdb returns TRBD1, unconfirmable since there is no DNA. This CDR3 comprises 12 residues. Per germline, CDR1 MNHEY and CDR2 SVGEGT. The CDR3 sequence: CASSTRVAEQFF.

According to its frequency, this clonotype is medium-sized. This rearrangement joins TRBV30 to TRBJ2-4. Germline-derived CDR1 and CDR2 are GTSNPN and SVGIG (reference sequence). The length of the CDR3 is 11 residues. CDR3 amino acids: CAYVGENIQYF.

This chain links TRBV5-6 with TRBJ1-1. CDR1 and CDR2 from the germline V gene are SGHDT and YYEEEE. The CDR3 runs to 15 residues. CDR3 residues: CASKGGDLRRDEAFF.

The chain couples TRBV27 to TRBJ1-2; no DNA is available, so the TRBD1 call from TCRdb remains unchecked. CDR1 is MNHEY and CDR2 is SMNVEV in the germline V gene (reference sequence). There are 15 residues in the CDR3. This chain's CDR3 is CASSFTGTGNYGYTF.

The genes are TRBV20-1 and TRBJ2-3; the TCRdb D gene call, TRBD2, has no DNA to confirm it. Germline CDR1 is DFQATT and CDR2 is SNEGSKA (reference sequence). This CDR3 contains 15 residues. This chain's CDR3 is CSASVTSGGLDTQYF.

V and J are TRBV5-5 and TRBJ1-6. The CDR3 sequence is 16 residues long. Germline V CDR1 and CDR2: SGHKS, YYEKEE (reference sequence). CDR3 amino acids: CASSFTPAGTNSPLHF.

The rearrangement links TRBV5-6 to TRBJ2-7; TCRdb's D gene call, TRBD1, goes unchecked for lack of DNA. The length of the CDR3 is 15 residues. Germline CDR1 and CDR2: SGHDT and YYEEEE. This chain's CDR3 is CASSAPIDVGYEQYF.

The rearrangement joins TRBV7-8 to TRBJ2-3; TCRdb lists TRBD1, though no DNA is available to test this call. Germline V gives CDR1 SGHVS, CDR2 FQNEAQ. The CDR3 spans 16 residues. The CDR3 region is CASSSRGPQVTDTQYF.

The chain has TRBV7-2 and TRBJ1-3; lacking DNA, the TRBD1 call made by TCRdb goes unchecked. The germline gives CDR1 SGHTA, CDR2 FQGNSA. The CDR3 runs to 15 residues. The CDR3: CASSWGTGDGNTIYF.

J is TRBJ2-1 and V is TRBV19; TCRdb lists TRBD1, though no DNA is available to test this call. Per the germline V gene, CDR1 is LNHDA and CDR2 is SQIVND (reference sequence). CDR3 length: 17 residues. CDR3 sequence: CASSTEKFGIHYNEQFF.

Considering frequency, this clonotype is medium-sized. The chain's CDR3 is CASSFPVEGGLYGYTF. V gene TRBV7-9 combines with J gene TRBJ1-2; TCRdb returns TRBD1, unconfirmable since there is no DNA. The CDR3 spans 16 residues. Per the germline V gene, CDR1 is SEHNR and CDR2 is FQNEAQ (reference sequence).